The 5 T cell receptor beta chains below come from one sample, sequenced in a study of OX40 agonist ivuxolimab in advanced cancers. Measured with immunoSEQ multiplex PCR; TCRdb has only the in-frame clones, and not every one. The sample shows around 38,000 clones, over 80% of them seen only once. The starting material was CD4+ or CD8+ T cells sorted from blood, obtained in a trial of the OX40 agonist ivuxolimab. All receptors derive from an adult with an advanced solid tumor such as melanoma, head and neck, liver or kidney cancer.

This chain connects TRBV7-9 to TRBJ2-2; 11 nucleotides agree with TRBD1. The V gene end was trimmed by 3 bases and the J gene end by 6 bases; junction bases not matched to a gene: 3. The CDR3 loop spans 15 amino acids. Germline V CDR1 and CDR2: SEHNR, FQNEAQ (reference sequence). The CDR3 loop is CASSLGQGGPGELFF. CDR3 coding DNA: TGTGCCAGCAGCTTGGGACAGGGGGGTCCCGGGGAGCTGTTTTTT.

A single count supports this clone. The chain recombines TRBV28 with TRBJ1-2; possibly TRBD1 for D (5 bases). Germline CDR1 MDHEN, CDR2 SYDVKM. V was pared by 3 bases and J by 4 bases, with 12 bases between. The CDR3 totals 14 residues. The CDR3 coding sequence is TGTGCCAGCAGTTTCCTCAGGGCGGGCTATGGCTACACCTTC. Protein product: CASSFLRAGYGYTF.

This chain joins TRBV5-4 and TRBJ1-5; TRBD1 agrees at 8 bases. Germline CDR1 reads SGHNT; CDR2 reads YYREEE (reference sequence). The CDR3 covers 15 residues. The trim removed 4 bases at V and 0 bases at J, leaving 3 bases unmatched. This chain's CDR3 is CASSIDRGSNQPQHF. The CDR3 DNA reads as TGTGCCAGCAGCATTGACAGGGGTAGCAATCAGCCCCAGCATTTT. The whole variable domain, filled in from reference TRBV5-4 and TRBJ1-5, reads ETGVTQSPTHLIKTRGQQVTLRCSSQSGHNTVSWYQQALGQGPQFIFQYYREEENGRGNFPPRFSGLQFPNYSSELNVNALELDDSALYLCASSIDRGSNQPQHFGDGTRLSIL.

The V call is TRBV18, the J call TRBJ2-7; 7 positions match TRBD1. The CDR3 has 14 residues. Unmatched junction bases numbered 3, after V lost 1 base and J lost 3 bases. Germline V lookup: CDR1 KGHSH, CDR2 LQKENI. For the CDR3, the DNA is TGTGCCAGCTCACCACGGGACAGCTTCTACGAGCAGTACTTC. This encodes CASSPRDSFYEQYF.

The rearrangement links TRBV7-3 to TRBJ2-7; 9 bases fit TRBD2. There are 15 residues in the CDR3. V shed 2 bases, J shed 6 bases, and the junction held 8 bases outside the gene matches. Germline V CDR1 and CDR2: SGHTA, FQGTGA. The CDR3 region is CASSLEDLAGTEQYF. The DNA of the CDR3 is TGTGCCAGCAGCTTAGAAGATCTAGCGGGGACCGAGCAGTACTTC.